This T cell receptor beta chain was profiled in a study of low-dose radiotherapy and immunotherapy resistance in tumors. In germline, CDR1 is SGHTA, CDR2 FQGNSA. CDR3 length: 10 amino acids. On this clonotype itself: This may arise from a read error, as a much more abundant clone is one base away.

TRAV- and TRBV-specific primers were used for first-strand cDNA, which covered alpha and beta chains. PCR amplification of the TCRs was performed with Phusion for about 20 PCR cycles, and it relied on a constant-region primer together with a V-primer adapter. TCRdb called the reads again in MiXCR, with one record for every CDR3 protein. The sample includes about 64,000 distinct CDR3 sequences, 26% seen only once; the top ten take under 7%. This sample's time point: before trial treatment. Donors were administered nivolumab, ipilimumab, aspirin and low-dose cyclophosphamide, together with low-dose radiotherapy. Advanced solid tumors without tumor-infiltrating lymphocytes were required for inclusion.

This receptor was taken from a male donor with rectosigmoid adenocarcinoma. The source was PBMCs, collected before treatment. This chain links TRBV7-2 with TRBJ2-1, with TRBD2 matching over 7 bases. CDR3 nucleotide sequence: TGTGTCAGCGGGGCGGGTGAGCAGTTCTTC. It is translated as CVSGAGEQFF. Filled out from reference TRBV7-2 and TRBJ2-1, the complete variable domain reads GAGVSQSPSNKVTEKGKDVELRCDPISGHTALYWYRQSLGQGLEFLIYFQGNSAPDKSGLPSDRFSAERTGGSVSTLTIQRTQQEDSAVYLCVSGAGEQFFGPGTRLTVL.